These 14 T cell receptor beta chains were all obtained from the same sample, sequenced in a study of blood T cell repertoires in COVID-19. Libraries were prepared by immunoSEQ multiplex PCR; TCRdb keeps only in-frame clonotypes and omits some of them. The data contain under 250,000 clones, about 89% of them singletons. The specimen was peripheral blood. The receptor set was obtained from a woman aged 60-70 years who had recovered from COVID-19.

The gene calls are TRBV6-5 and TRBJ1-2; 9 nucleotides align to TRBD1. V was pared by 5 bases and J by 5 bases, with 6 bases of the junction left unmatched. The germline CDR1 and CDR2 sequences are MNHEY and SVGAGI. The CDR3 is made up of 14 amino acids. CDR3 sequence: CASSPTGGAYGYTF. CDR3 DNA sequence: TGTGCCAGCAGTCCTACAGGGGGCGCGTATGGCTACACCTTC.

The chain uses TRBV10-3 and TRBJ1-3, with D possibly TRBD1 on 5 matching bases. The V gene lost 10 bases and the J gene lost 0 bases, with 16 bases spanning the gap. There are 15 residues in the CDR3. From germline, CDR1 is ENHRY and CDR2 SYGVKD. The CDR3 DNA reads as TGTGCCACCCTTCCTGGGACTTTCTCTGGAAACACCATATATTTT. Its translation: CATLPGTFSGNTIYF.

J is TRBJ2-3 and V is TRBV4-1; D is unclear. Germline V gene lookup returns CDR1 MGHRA and CDR2 YSYEKL. The CDR3 runs 14 residues. Trimming removed 0 bases at V and 2 bases at J, with 6 bases between. The CDR3 DNA follows: TGCGCCAGCAGCCAAGATTTAATCACAGATACGCAGTATTTT. As protein: CASSQDLITDTQYF.

This clone was counted only a few times. The V call is TRBV7-2, the J call TRBJ2-7; 7 bases fit TRBD2. V lost 5 bases, J lost 7 bases, and 11 bases stayed unmatched. Germline lookup yields CDR1 SGHTA and CDR2 FQGNSA. This CDR3 has 14 amino acids. The CDR3 sequence is CASSRVAGREEQYF. CDR3 DNA sequence: TGTGCCAGCAGCCGGGTGGCAGGGAGGGAAGAGCAGTACTTC.

The gene calls are TRBV28 and TRBJ1-5; TRBD1 might be the D (5 bases). V lost 11 bases, J lost 10 bases, and 12 bases lay in between. Germline V gives CDR1 MDHEN, CDR2 SYDVKM. The CDR3 contains 10 residues. The DNA for the CDR3 is TGTGCCGGGGGGTTTCTACCCCAGCATTTT. This sequence encodes CAGGFLPQHF.

In this sample, this clone turned up once. The chain employs TRBV10-3 and TRBJ1-2, with TRBD1 matching over 8 bases. Per the germline V gene, CDR1 is ENHRY and CDR2 is SYGVKD. The CDR3 is 14 residues long. J was trimmed by 0 bases and V by 4 bases; bases with no gene match: 1. In nucleotides, the CDR3 is TGTGCCATCAGTGGACAGGGGTCTAACTATGGCTACACCTTC. Protein sequence: CAISGQGSNYGYTF.

The J gene is TRBJ2-7, the V gene TRBV18; 7 nucleotides align to TRBD1. J was trimmed by 7 bases and V by 0 bases; bases with no gene match: 9. In germline, CDR1 is KGHSH, CDR2 LQKENI. The CDR3 is 15 residues long. The CDR3 loop is CASSPPGQVRGEQYF. The CDR3 bases are TGTGCCAGCTCACCACCCGGACAGGTGAGAGGTGAGCAGTACTTC.

This clone was observed a few times. The genes are TRBV4-1 and TRBJ2-1; 7 bases line up with TRBD1. V dropped 4 bases and J dropped 7; count of bases not matched to a gene: 13. Germline V gives CDR1 MGHRA, CDR2 YSYEKL. The CDR3 covers 16 residues. CDR3 protein: CASSPITGAKWNEQFF. The CDR3 nucleotides read TGCGCCAGCAGCCCGATAACAGGGGCCAAGTGGAATGAGCAGTTCTTC.

This clone was recorded a few times. This rearrangement joins TRBV5-1 to TRBJ2-3, with 10 bases aligning to TRBD1. This CDR3 region has 17 residues. V lost 2 bases and J lost 1; bases outside the gene matches: 7. CDR1 is SGHRS and CDR2 is YFSETQ in the germline V gene. The CDR3 DNA is TGCGCCAGCAGCTTTTACGCCGGGACAGGGGGCACAGATACGCAGTATTTT. It codes for CASSFYAGTGGTDTQYF.

The J gene is TRBJ2-1, the V gene TRBV5-1, with TRBD2 identical over 9 bases. The germline CDR1 and CDR2 sequences are SGHRS and YFSETQ. The CDR3 spans 17 residues. Trimming cost V 0 bases and J 9 bases; bases outside gene matches: 13. Here the CDR3 reads CASSLVMGGGASGEQFF. Here the CDR3 DNA reads TGCGCCAGCAGCTTGGTCATGGGCGGGGGGGCCAGTGGTGAGCAGTTCTTC.

V and J are TRBV14 and TRBJ2-1; TRBD2 agrees at 9 bases. The CDR3 is made up of 18 amino acids. The ends lost 4 bases at V and 3 bases at J; junction bases unmatched: 13. Germline V lookup: CDR1 SGHDN, CDR2 FVKESK. The CDR3 DNA follows: TGTGCCAGCAGCCGGAGTTGGAGCGGGGGGTTTAGCTACAATGAGCAGTTCTTC. It yields the protein CASSRSWSGGFSYNEQFF.

This sequence joins TRBV5-6 and TRBJ2-1; 14 bases are a match to TRBD2. This CDR3 has 16 amino acids. CDR1 and CDR2 from the germline V gene are SGHDT and YYEEEE. J lost 10 bases, V lost 4 bases, and 10 bases had no gene match. This CDR3 reads CASSRGTSGGSREQFF. The CDR3 coding sequence is TGTGCCAGCAGCCGAGGGACTAGCGGGGGCTCTCGGGAGCAGTTCTTC.

The table lists this clone with a few counts. The chain uses TRBV4-1 and TRBJ1-2, with D unclear. CDR1 MGHRA and CDR2 YSYEKL come from the germline V gene. Trimming took off 1 base at V and 6 bases at J, with 12 bases between the two ends. The CDR3 has 14 amino acids. The CDR3 spells CASSQGHLIHGYTF. In DNA, the CDR3 is TGCGCCAGCAGCCAAGGGCATTTAATCCATGGCTACACCTTC.

V usage is TRBV2 and J usage is TRBJ1-1; D remains unclear. The CDR3 runs 14 residues. Looked up from germline, CDR1 is SNHLY and CDR2 is FYNNEI. Trimming stripped 4 bases from V and 1 base from J, with 10 bases between. The chain's CDR3 is CASSGRRTNTEAFF. The CDR3 region has the DNA TGTGCCAGCAGTGGAAGGAGAACGAACACTGAAGCTTTCTTT.